A selection of T cell receptor beta chains follows, all from one sample in a study of cytotoxic CD8 clonotypes in ibrutinib-treated CLL. The method was immunoSEQ multiplex PCR; TCRdb's version includes in-frame clones alone and lacks a portion of them. This repertoire shows around 300,000 clones, around four fifths found once; its top ten account for 6.5% to 8.5%. The sequences come from PBMCs, collected before ibrutinib treatment. The receptors derive from a human donor with chronic lymphocytic leukemia. The CDR3 runs from the conserved cysteine through the conserved F or W. Expanded clones are given a class, and other clones once, few, many or no size at all.

clone_size	v_call	j_call	cdr3_aa
-	TRBV2	TRBJ2-7	CASSEALLQTYEQYF
-	TRBV7-9	TRBJ2-7	CASSPSSTSTYEQYF
-	TRBV9	TRBJ2-3	CASSVAGTLGTDTQYF
-	TRBV19	TRBJ2-7	CASRRGGTYEQYF
-	TRBV9	TRBJ2-4	CASSVAGRNIQYF
-	TRBV28	TRBJ2-3	CASSLRGAGDTQYF
-	TRBV6-5	TRBJ2-1	CASSYRTSGRRNEQFF
-	TRBV7-9	TRBJ1-5	CASSQGVDQPQHF
once	TRBV5-8	TRBJ2-3	CASSARLRGGRDTQYF
-	TRBV18	TRBJ2-2	CASSGVVSPTGELFF
-	TRBV30	TRBJ2-7	CAWIGQDRFYEQYF
-	TRBV19	TRBJ1-3	CASIPTGGNTIYF
-	TRBV27	TRBJ2-7	CASGVSYEQYF
-	TRBV29-1	TRBJ1-2	CSAMTGRRGYTF
once	TRBV6-6	TRBJ2-3	CASSYRAGSTDTQYF
-	TRBV4-3	TRBJ2-1	CASSHETSGVYNEQFF
-	TRBV7-7	TRBJ2-7	CASSLVIGYEQYF
-	TRBV28	TRBJ1-2	CASSLGVRGKGYTF
-	TRBV5-4	TRBJ1-2	CATHDRVYGYTF
-	TRBV18	TRBJ1-4	CASSPQGSEKLFF
-	TRBV27	TRBJ1-5	CASSLGGYQPQHF
-	TRBV18	TRBJ1-1	CASSKMSDPEAFF
-	TRBV5-1	TRBJ2-3	CASSAKIAGGSDTQYF
-	TRBV5-1	TRBJ2-5	CASSLRDRGEETQYF
-	TRBV14	TRBJ1-2	CASSQDALNYGYTF
once	TRBV6-6	TRBJ2-2	CASSYTERLAPGELFF
-	TRBV9	TRBJ2-1	CASSPRTRYNEQFF
-	TRBV5-4	TRBJ1-2	CASSLVGYGYTF
-	TRBV2	TRBJ2-5	CARGLAGVETQYF
few	TRBV4-1	TRBJ1-2	CASSQVNRGGGYTF